These 25 T cell receptor beta chains share one sample of origin, sequenced in a study of cytomegalovirus exposure and HLA in healthy donors. It was with 60 Vbeta and 13 Jbeta primers that the PCR ran. Here immunoSEQ multiplex PCR was the method, and the copy in TCRdb shows in-frame clones only, minus some. The repertoire holds tens of thousands of clones, with 70% to 85% as singletons. Sequencing input: PBMCs. The receptors were gathered from a man aged 25-40 years in good health and CMV-seronegative.

This clone occurred a few times. The chain has TRBV30 and TRBJ2-3; 8 bases match TRBD2. This CDR3 has 17 amino acids. Germline loops: CDR1 GTSNPN, CDR2 SVGIG (reference sequence). The V segment lost 1 base and the J segment 7 bases; nucleotides outside the gene matches: 16. The CDR3 sequence is CAWSGRIVAGGGNTQYF. The CDR3 nucleotides are TGTGCCTGGAGTGGTCGAATCGTGGCGGGGGGTGGAAATACGCAGTATTTT. The full variable domain, with the rest looked up from reference TRBV30 and TRBJ2-3, is SQTIHQWPATLVQPVGSPLSLECTVEGTSNPNLYWYRQAAGRGLQLLFYSVGIGQISSEVPQNLSASRPQDRQFILSSKKLLLSDSGFYLCAWSGRIVAGGGNTQYFGPGTRLTVL.

The chain combines TRBV6-6 with TRBJ2-1, with 11 bases identical to TRBD1. Germline lookup yields CDR1 MNHNY and CDR2 SVGAGI (reference sequence). Trimming took 6 bases from V and 4 from J; bases not matched to a gene: 8. This CDR3 region has 16 residues. The chain's CDR3 is CASRKGQGARYNEQFF. As DNA, the CDR3 is TGTGCCAGCAGAAAAGGACAGGGGGCGAGATACAATGAGCAGTTCTTC.

In this sample, this clone turned up once. V usage is TRBV5-6 and J usage is TRBJ1-1, with D perhaps matching TRBD1 (5 bases). Per the germline V gene, CDR1 is SGHDT and CDR2 is YYEEEE. Trimming shortened V by 4 bases and J by 6 bases, and 22 bases separated the two germline ends. The CDR3 is 16 amino acids. The CDR3 loop reads CASSLLGGTHHAEAFF. Written as DNA, the CDR3 is TGTGCCAGCAGCCTGCTCGGGGGGACTCACCACGCTGAAGCTTTCTTT.

The chain combines TRBV10-3 with TRBJ2-5, with 12 nucleotides matching TRBD2. The V gene's germline CDR1 is ENHRY and CDR2 SYGVKD. The CDR3 length is 16 residues. V was clipped by 10 bases and J by 1 base; unmatched bases: 10. CDR3 loop: CATASTSGGPQETQYF. The CDR3 DNA reads TGTGCCACCGCATCCACTAGCGGGGGGCCCCAAGAGACCCAGTACTTC.

In this sample, this clone turned up a few times. J is TRBJ2-1 and V is TRBV18; 7 bases line up with TRBD1. Germline V lookup: CDR1 KGHSH, CDR2 LQKENI. J was trimmed by 2 bases and V by 4 bases; bases with no gene match: 5. This CDR3 has 15 residues. In DNA form, the CDR3 reads TGTGCCAGCTCACAGGGACAGCCAACCTACAATGAGCAGTTCTTC. Protein product: CASSQGQPTYNEQFF. Looking up the rest from reference TRBV18 and TRBJ2-1 gives the full variable domain: NAGVMQNPRHLVRRRGQEARLRCSPMKGHSHVYWYRQLPEEGLKFMVYLQKENIIDESGMPKERFSAEFPKEGPSILRIQQVVRGDSAAYFCASSQGQPTYNEQFFGPGTRLTVL.

This clone appeared once. The chain links TRBV25-1 to TRBJ2-2; D uncertain. Trimming left V 2 bases short and J 5 bases short, with 9 bases between. The CDR3 totals 14 residues. CDR1 and CDR2 from the germline V gene are MGHDK and SYGVNS. As DNA, the CDR3 is TGTGCCAGCAGTGAAATACAGAATACCGGGGAGCTGTTTTTT. Its protein product is CASSEIQNTGELFF. Full variable domain (rest looked up from reference TRBV25-1 and TRBJ2-2): EADIYQTPRYLVIGTGKKITLECSQTMGHDKMYWYQQDPGMELHLIHYSYGVNSTEKGDLSSESTVSRIRTEHFPLTLESARPSHTSQYLCASSEIQNTGELFFGEGSRLTVL.

The chain links TRBV6-5 to TRBJ1-2; 8 bases are a match to TRBD1. Per the germline V gene, CDR1 is MNHEY and CDR2 is SVGAGI. V shed 6 bases and J 11 bases; nucleotides not matched to a gene: 8. This CDR3 contains 12 residues. DNA for the CDR3: TGTGCCAGCAGCCAAGGACAGGGTTGGTACACCTTC. Its protein product is CASSQGQGWYTF.

This clone occurred a few times. The genes are TRBV29-1 and TRBJ2-5; D remains unclear. The better agreement between TRBJ2-7 and the DNA end casts doubt on the J call. This CDR3 comprises 13 residues. Germline CDR1 is SQVTM and CDR2 is ANQGSEA. CDR3 loop: CSVAVSNAYEQYF. CDR3 DNA sequence: TGCAGCGTTGCGGTCTCTAACGCCTACGAGCAGTACTTC.

The gene calls are TRBV7-8 and TRBJ2-7; D unresolved. The germline V gene encodes CDR1 SGHVS and CDR2 FQNEAQ. The CDR3 length is 13 residues. V lost 2 bases and J lost 3, with 8 bases in between. This CDR3 is CASSLRLNYEQYF. CDR3 DNA sequence: TGTGCCAGCAGCTTAAGACTGAACTACGAGCAGTACTTC.

The genes are TRBV25-1 and TRBJ1-2; unclear D gene. The CDR3 is made up of 15 amino acids. Germline loops: CDR1 MGHDK, CDR2 SYGVNS. The V end lost 4 bases, the J end lost 4 bases, and 16 bases lay between the germline ends. In DNA form, the CDR3 reads TGTGCCAGCAGTGCCCCGGGGTATTTGGGCTATGGCTACACCTTC. Amino acid sequence: CASSAPGYLGYGYTF.

The chain recombines TRBV10-3 with TRBJ2-1; 7 bases align to TRBD1. CDR3 size: 15 residues. Germline assignment: CDR1 ENHRY and CDR2 SYGVKD. V dropped 4 bases and J dropped 7; count of bases not matched to a gene: 10. CDR3 in amino acids: CAISGETGYVNEQFF. The CDR3 bases are TGTGCCATCAGTGGGGAGACAGGGTACGTGAATGAGCAGTTCTTC.

The gene calls are TRBV15 and TRBJ2-7; 9 nucleotides align to TRBD1. Trimming at V came to 4 bases and at J to 4 bases, leaving 11 bases not matched to a gene. The V gene's germline CDR1 is LNHNV and CDR2 YYDKDF (reference sequence). The CDR3 is made up of 16 amino acids. CDR3 sequence reads: CATSNPPGQGNYEQYF. The CDR3 coding sequence is TGTGCCACCAGCAATCCCCCGGGACAGGGCAATTACGAGCAGTACTTC.

There are a few counts of this clone. Written as DNA, the CDR3 is TGTGCCAGCAGTGAAACCACAGGGAGAAATCAGCCCCAGCATTTT. Amino acids: CASSETTGRNQPQHF. The V and J genes are TRBV6-1 and TRBJ1-5; perhaps TRBD1 as D (6 bases). V lost 2 bases and J lost 4, with 12 bases in between. Germline CDR1 MNHNS, CDR2 SASEGT. The CDR3 runs to 15 residues.

This chain links TRBV6-5 with TRBJ2-7, with 8 bases fitting TRBD1. After removal of 2 bases from V and 3 bases from J, the junction contained 3 bases not matched to a gene. The CDR3 loop spans 14 amino acids. CDR1 and CDR2 from the germline V gene are MNHEY and SVGAGI. CDR3 amino acids: CASSYGRGHYEQYF. CDR3 sequence (DNA): TGTGCCAGCAGTTACGGCAGGGGGCACTACGAGCAGTACTTC.

This rearrangement joins TRBV4-2 to TRBJ2-3; D may be TRBD2 (6 bases). V shed 0 bases and J shed 1 base, with 8 bases lying between them. Germline values: CDR1 LGHNA, CDR2 YNFKEQ. The CDR3 consists of 15 residues. Here the CDR3 DNA reads TGTGCCAGCAGCCAAGATGGAGGGGGCACAGATACGCAGTATTTT. Protein: CASSQDGGGTDTQYF.

The rearrangement joins TRBV15 to TRBJ2-1; 8 positions match TRBD2. CDR1 LNHNV and CDR2 YYDKDF come from the germline V gene (reference sequence). V shed 3 bases and J 9 bases; nucleotides not matched to a gene: 16. The CDR3 sequence is 17 residues long. In DNA form, the CDR3 reads TGTGCCACCAGCAGGGGAGCGGGAGACCCCGCCGGGGTTGAGCAGTTCTTC. Residues: CATSRGAGDPAGVEQFF.

This chain connects TRBV7-5 to TRBJ1-3; no check of the table's D call, TRBD1, against the DNA was made. TRBV7-5 is termed a pseudogene. The CDR3 is made up of 17 amino acids. CDR3 nucleotide sequence: TGTGCCAGAAGCTTATGGGCCGGCAGCTTCTCTGGAAACACCATATATTTT. This encodes CARSLWAGSFSGNTIYF.

Note on this clone: Sequence at one end of the junction differs from germline and may be a read error. J is TRBJ1-4 and V is TRBV19, with 7 bases matching TRBD1. The length of the CDR3 is 10 residues. The germline V gene has CDR1 LNHDA and CDR2 SQIVND (reference sequence). The CDR3 DNA is TGTGCCAGTAGTATAGAAGACAGGGTTTTT. It codes for CASSIEDRVF.

This clone was recorded a few times. J is TRBJ2-1 and V is TRBV13, with D possibly TRBD2 on 5 matching bases. The V gene's germline CDR1 is PRHDT and CDR2 FYEKMQ (reference sequence). The CDR3 has 19 residues. Between the trimmed V and J ends, which lost 6 bases and 0 bases, there was a span of 24 bases. The CDR3 sequence: CASSLELGSESYSYNEQFF. The CDR3 region has the DNA TGTGCCAGCAGTTTGGAGTTAGGGAGCGAGAGTTACTCCTACAATGAGCAGTTCTTC.

The gene calls are TRBV10-3 and TRBJ2-7; the match to TRBD2 covers 12 bases. The CDR3 is 15 amino acids. J was trimmed by 4 bases and V by 3 bases; bases with no gene match: 4. Looked up from germline, CDR1 is ENHRY and CDR2 is SYGVKD. CDR3 sequence: CAISDQLAGGYEQYF. The DNA of the CDR3 is TGTGCCATCAGTGACCAACTAGCGGGGGGATACGAGCAGTACTTC.

The V and J genes are TRBV30 and TRBJ2-7; 8 bases align to TRBD1. With 6 bases clipped from V and 0 bases from J, the junction kept 10 bases outside the gene matches. CDR1 and CDR2 from the germline V gene are GTSNPN and SVGIG (reference sequence). The CDR3 loop spans 15 amino acids. CDR3 sequence reads: CACKDRGKLSYEQYF. DNA of the CDR3: TGTGCCTGCAAAGACAGGGGTAAGCTCTCCTACGAGCAGTACTTC.

The gene calls are TRBV19 and TRBJ2-1, with 16 bases fitting TRBD2. Trimming took 5 bases from V and 9 from J; bases not matched to a gene: 10. There are 17 residues in the CDR3. Germline CDR1 is LNHDA and CDR2 is SQIVND (reference sequence). Written as DNA, the CDR3 is TGTGCCAGTAGTTATCTTCCGGGACTAGCGGGAGGGCTTGAGCAGTTCTTC. Protein product: CASSYLPGLAGGLEQFF. The full variable domain, its missing parts supplied by reference TRBV19 and TRBJ2-1, is DGGITQSPKYLFRKEGQNVTLSCEQNLNHDAMYWYRQDPGQGLRLIYYSQIVNDFQKGDIAEGYSVSREKKESFPLTVTSAQKNPTAFYLCASSYLPGLAGGLEQFFGPGTRLTVL.

V is TRBV5-1 and J is TRBJ2-3; tentatively, D is TRBD2 (5 bases). V shed 1 base and J shed 0 bases, with 15 bases lying between them. Germline values: CDR1 SGHRS, CDR2 YFSETQ. This CDR3 has 17 amino acids. The CDR3 loop is CASSLTGVPESTDTQYF. CDR3 DNA sequence: TGCGCCAGCAGCTTGACCGGGGTACCTGAGAGCACAGATACGCAGTATTTT.

The rearrangement links TRBV4-3 to TRBJ2-3, with 8 nucleotides matching TRBD2. The germline V gene has CDR1 LGHNA and CDR2 YSLEER. V lost 1 base to trimming and J lost 5 bases; unmatched junction nucleotides: 5. The CDR3 is 15 residues long. The CDR3 loop is CASSQVTGGGDTQYF. CDR3 sequence (DNA): TGCGCCAGCAGCCAAGTTACGGGGGGGGGAGATACGCAGTATTTT.

The J gene is TRBJ1-1, the V gene TRBV4-2; TRBD1 is a possible D gene (5 bases). The CDR3 is 16 amino acids. With 1 base removed from V and 9 bases from J, the gap between germline ends came to 21 bases. Germline lookup yields CDR1 LGHNA and CDR2 YNFKEQ. The CDR3 reads CASSQGGGGWPTKAFF. The CDR3 DNA follows: TGTGCCAGCAGCCAAGGTGGGGGAGGGTGGCCCACGAAAGCTTTCTTT.